This T cell receptor (beta chain) was found in a study of blood T cell repertoires in COVID-19. Here immunoSEQ multiplex PCR was the method, and the copy in TCRdb shows in-frame clones only, minus some. The sample yields fewer than 250,000 clones, 70% to 90% seen once. Trimming took 3 bases from V and 3 from J; bases not matched to a gene: 3. From germline, CDR1 is SEHNR and CDR2 FQNEAQ (reference sequence). This CDR3 is built from 14 residues. This clone has a single count. The receptor's source is a woman in her forties in a cohort exposed to, infected with or recovered from COVID-19 (not recorded which). The chain uses TRBV7-9 and TRBJ2-7; the match to TRBD1 covers 9 bases. Input material: PBMCs or T cells enriched from blood (not recorded which). The CDR3 sequence is CASSLVTGGYEQYF. CDR3 nucleotide sequence: TGTGCCAGCAGCTTGGTGACAGGGGGCTACGAGCAGTACTTC.